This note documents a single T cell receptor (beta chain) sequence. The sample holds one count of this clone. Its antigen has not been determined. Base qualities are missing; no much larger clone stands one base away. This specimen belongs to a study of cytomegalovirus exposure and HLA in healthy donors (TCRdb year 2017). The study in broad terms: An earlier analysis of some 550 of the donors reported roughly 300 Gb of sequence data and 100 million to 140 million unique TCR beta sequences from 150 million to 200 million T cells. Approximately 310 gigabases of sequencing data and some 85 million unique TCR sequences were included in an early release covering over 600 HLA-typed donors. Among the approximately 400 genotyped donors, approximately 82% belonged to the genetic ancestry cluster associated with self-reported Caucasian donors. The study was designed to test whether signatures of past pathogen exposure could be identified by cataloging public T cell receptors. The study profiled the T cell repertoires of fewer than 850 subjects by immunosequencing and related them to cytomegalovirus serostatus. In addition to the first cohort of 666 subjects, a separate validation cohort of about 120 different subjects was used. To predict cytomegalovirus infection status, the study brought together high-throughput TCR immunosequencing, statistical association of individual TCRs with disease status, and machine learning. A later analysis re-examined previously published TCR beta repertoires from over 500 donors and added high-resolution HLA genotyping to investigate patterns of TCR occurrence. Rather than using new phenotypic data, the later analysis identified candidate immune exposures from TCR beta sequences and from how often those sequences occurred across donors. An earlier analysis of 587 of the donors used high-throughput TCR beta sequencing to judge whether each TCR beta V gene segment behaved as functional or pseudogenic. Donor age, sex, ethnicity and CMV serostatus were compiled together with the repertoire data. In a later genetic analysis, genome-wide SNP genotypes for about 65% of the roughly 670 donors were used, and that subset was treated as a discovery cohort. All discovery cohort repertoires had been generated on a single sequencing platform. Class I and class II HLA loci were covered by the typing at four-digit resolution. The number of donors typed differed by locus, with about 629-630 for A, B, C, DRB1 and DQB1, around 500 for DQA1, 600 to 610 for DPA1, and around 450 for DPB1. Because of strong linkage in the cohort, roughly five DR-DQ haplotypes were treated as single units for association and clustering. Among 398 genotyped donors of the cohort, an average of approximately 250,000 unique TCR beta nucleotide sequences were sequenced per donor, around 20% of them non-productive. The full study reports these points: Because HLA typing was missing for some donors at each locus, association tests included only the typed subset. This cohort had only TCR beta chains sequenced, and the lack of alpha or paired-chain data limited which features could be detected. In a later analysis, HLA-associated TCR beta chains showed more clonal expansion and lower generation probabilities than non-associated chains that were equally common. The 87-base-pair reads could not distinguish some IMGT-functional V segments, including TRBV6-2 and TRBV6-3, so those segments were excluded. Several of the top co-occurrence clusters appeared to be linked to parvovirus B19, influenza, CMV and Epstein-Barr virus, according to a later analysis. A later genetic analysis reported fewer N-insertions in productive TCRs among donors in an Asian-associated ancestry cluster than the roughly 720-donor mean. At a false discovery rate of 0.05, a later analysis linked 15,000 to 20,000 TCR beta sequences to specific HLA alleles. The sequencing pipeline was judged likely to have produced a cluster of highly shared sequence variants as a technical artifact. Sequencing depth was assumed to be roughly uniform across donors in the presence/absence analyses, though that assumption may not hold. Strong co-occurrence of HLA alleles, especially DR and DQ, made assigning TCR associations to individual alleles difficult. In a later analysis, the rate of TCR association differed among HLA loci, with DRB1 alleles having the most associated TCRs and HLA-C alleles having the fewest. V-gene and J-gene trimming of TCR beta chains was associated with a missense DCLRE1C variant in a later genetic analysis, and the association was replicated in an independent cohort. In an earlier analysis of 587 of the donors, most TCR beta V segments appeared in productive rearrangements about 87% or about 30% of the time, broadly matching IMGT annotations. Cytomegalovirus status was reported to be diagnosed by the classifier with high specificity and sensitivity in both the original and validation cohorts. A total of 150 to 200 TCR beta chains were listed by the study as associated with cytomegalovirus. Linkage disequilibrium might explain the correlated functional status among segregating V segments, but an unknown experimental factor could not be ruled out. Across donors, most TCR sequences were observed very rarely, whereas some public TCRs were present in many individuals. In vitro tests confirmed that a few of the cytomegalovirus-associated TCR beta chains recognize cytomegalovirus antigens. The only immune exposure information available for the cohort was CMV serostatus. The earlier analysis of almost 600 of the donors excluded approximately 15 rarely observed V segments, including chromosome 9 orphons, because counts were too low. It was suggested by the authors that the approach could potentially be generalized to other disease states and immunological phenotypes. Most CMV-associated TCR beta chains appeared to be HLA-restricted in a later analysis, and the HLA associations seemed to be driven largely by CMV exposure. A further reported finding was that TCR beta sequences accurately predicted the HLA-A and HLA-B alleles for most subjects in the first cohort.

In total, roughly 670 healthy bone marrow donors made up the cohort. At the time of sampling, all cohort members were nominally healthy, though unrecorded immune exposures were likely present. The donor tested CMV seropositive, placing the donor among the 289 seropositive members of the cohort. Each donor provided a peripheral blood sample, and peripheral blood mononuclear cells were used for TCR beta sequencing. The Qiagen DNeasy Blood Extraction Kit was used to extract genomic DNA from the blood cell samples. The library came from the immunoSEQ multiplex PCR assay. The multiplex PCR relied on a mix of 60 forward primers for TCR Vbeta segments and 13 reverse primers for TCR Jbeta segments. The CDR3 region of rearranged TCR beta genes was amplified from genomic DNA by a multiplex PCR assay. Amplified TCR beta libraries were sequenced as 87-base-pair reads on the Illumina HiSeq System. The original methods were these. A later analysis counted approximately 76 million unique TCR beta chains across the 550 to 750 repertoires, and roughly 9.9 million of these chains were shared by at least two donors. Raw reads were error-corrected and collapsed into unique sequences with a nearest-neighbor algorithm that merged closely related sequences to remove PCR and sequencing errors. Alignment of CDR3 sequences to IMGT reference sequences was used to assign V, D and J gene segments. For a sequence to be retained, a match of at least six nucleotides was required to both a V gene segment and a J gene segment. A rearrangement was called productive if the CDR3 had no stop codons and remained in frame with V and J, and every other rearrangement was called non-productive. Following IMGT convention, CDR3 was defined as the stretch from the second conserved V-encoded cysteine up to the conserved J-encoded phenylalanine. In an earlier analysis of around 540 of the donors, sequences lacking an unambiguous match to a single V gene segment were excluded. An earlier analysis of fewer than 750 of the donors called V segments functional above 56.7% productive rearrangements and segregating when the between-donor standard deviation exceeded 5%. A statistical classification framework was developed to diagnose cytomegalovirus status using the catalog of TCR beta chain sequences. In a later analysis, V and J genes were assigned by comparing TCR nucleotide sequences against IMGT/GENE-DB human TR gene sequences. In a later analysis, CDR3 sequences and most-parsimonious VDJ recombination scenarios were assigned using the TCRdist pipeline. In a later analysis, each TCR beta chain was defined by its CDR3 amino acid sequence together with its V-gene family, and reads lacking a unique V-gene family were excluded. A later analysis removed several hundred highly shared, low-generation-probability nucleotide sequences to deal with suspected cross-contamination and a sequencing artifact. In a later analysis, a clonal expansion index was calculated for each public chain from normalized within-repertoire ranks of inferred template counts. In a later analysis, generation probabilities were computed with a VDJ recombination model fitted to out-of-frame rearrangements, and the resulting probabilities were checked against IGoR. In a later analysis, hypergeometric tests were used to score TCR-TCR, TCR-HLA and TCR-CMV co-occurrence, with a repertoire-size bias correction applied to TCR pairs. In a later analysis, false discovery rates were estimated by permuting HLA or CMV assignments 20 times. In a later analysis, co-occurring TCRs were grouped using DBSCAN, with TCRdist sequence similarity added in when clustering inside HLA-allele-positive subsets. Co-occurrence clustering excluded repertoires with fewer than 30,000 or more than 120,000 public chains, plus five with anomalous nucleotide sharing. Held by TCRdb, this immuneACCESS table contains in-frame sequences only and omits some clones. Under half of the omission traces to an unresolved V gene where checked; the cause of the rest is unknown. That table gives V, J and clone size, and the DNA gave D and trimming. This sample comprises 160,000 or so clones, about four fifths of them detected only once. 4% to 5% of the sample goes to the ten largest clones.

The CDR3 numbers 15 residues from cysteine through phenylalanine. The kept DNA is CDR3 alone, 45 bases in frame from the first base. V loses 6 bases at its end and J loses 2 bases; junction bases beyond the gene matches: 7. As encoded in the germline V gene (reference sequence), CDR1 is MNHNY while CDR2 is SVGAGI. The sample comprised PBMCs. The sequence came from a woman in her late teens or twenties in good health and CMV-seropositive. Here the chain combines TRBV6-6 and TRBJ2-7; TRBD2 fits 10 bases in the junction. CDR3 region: CASSRGLAVPYEQYF. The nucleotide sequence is TGTGCCAGCAGCCGCGGACTAGCGGTCCCCTACGAGCAGTACTTC.